These T cell receptor beta chains were read from a single sample in a study of blood T cell repertoires in COVID-19. Clones were sequenced by immunoSEQ multiplex PCR, and TCRdb holds only the in-frame ones, with some missing. The sample comprises over 450,000 clones, 70% to 90% of which are singletons, and less than 9% rests with the top ten. The sequencing input was peripheral blood. The receptor set was obtained from a woman between 50 and 59 years old with COVID-19, enrolled during active disease. CDR3s include the opening cysteine and the closing phenylalanine or tryptophan. A D gene is named only where the DNA matches it firmly. Part of the rows lack a size; the others show once, few, many or a class for expanded clones.

TRBJ1-1 | TRBD1 | . | TRBV12-3/TRBV12-4 | TGTGCCAGCAGTCGGGACAGAGGTGAAGCTTTCTTT | CASSRDRGEAFF
TRBJ1-1 | TRBD1 | . | TRBV20-1 | TGCAGTGCTAGTTATGACAGGGTCACTGAAGCTTTCTTT | CSASYDRVTEAFF
TRBJ2-7 | TRBD1 | . | TRBV29-1 | TGCAGCGTTGTGCTGGACAGGGTCCCCCACGAGCAGTACTTC | CSVVLDRVPHEQYF
TRBJ1-6 | . | few | TRBV6-2/TRBV6-3 | TGTGCCAGCAACCCAGGGAGCGGTAATTCGGCTTATTCACCCCTCCACTTT | CASNPGSGNSAYSPLHF
TRBJ1-1 | . | . | TRBV6-5 | TGTGCCAGCAGCCGATTAACCAGGGGTAACCCTGAAGCTTTCTTT | CASSRLTRGNPEAFF
TRBJ1-1 | TRBD1 | . | TRBV9 | TGTGCCAGCAGCGTACGGGACAGGAACACTGAAGCTTTCTTT | CASSVRDRNTEAFF
TRBJ2-7 | TRBD1 | . | TRBV6-5 | TGTGCCAGCAGTTGGGGAGGGACAGGGTCCTACGAGCAGTACTTC | CASSWGGTGSYEQYF
TRBJ2-2 | . | . | TRBV2 | TGTGCCAGCACTATGGACAGCGCGAACACCGGGGAGCTGTTTTTT | CASTMDSANTGELFF
TRBJ2-5 | TRBD1 | once | TRBV19 | TGTGCCAGTCGGGCTTCCGGGACAGGGGGCCGAGAGACCCAGTACTTC | CASRASGTGGRETQYF
TRBJ2-2 | . | . | TRBV15 | TGTGCCACCAGCAGAGAGGACTCCCCGCGGTTGGCCGGGGAGCTGTTTTTT | CATSREDSPRLAGELFF
TRBJ1-2 | . | . | TRBV11-2 | TGTGCCAGCAGCTTAAGAGGGATCGGGGAGGGAGGCTACACCTTC | CASSLRGIGEGGYTF
TRBJ1-2 | . | . | TRBV29-1 | TGCAGCGTTGAGGGCAGGGAACCTGGCTACACCTTC | CSVEGREPGYTF
TRBJ1-2 | . | . | TRBV7-2 | TGTGCCAGCAGCTCAGGGCTCTCCTATGGCTACACCTTC | CASSSGLSYGYTF
TRBJ1-1 | . | . | TRBV10-2 | TGCGCCAGCAGTGGACAGTTGAACACTGAAGCTTTCTTT | CASSGQLNTEAFF
TRBJ1-2 | . | . | TRBV19 | TGTGCCAGTAGTATGACTTTCGGACGGGGGAACTATGGCTACACCTTC | CASSMTFGRGNYGYTF
TRBJ2-3 | . | . | TRBV5-4 | TGTGCCAGCAGCCCCCCCAGTTCGACAGATACGCAGTATTTT | CASSPPSSTDTQYF
TRBJ1-3 | . | . | TRBV5-1 | TGCGCCAGCAGCTTGACATCTTATTCTGGAAACACCATATATTTT | CASSLTSYSGNTIYF
TRBJ2-1 | . | . | TRBV2 | TGTGCCAGCAGTGTGGATCGGGTCAATGAGCAGTTCTTC | CASSVDRVNEQFF
TRBJ1-4 | . | . | TRBV4-1 | TGCGCCAGCAGTCTAACAGGGAAGGAAAAACTGTTTTTT | CASSLTGKEKLFF
TRBJ1-6 | . | . | TRBV27 | TGTGCCAGCAGTTTAATCAGATATAATTCACCCCTCCACTTT | CASSLIRYNSPLHF
TRBJ1-1 | . | . | TRBV29-1 | TGCAGCGTACACATCGGACACCTCATTAAGAACACTGAAGCTTTCTTT | CSVHIGHLIKNTEAFF
TRBJ1-3 | TRBD1 | . | TRBV28 | TGTGCCAGCAGTTCCCCGGGACAGGGGGGAAACACCATATATTTT | CASSSPGQGGNTIYF
TRBJ2-1 | TRBD1 | . | TRBV11-2 | TGTGCCAGCAGCTTAGCTCTGGGACAGGGCGACAATGAGCAGTTCTTC | CASSLALGQGDNEQFF
TRBJ1-1 | . | . | TRBV2 | TGTGCCAGCAGTGAAGCGCGGGGGACTGAAGCTTTCTTT | CASSEARGTEAFF
TRBJ1-1 | . | . | TRBV12-3/TRBV12-4 | TGTGCCAGCATCGAGGCCTCTGAAGCTTTCTTT | CASIEASEAFF
TRBJ2-1 | . | . | TRBV6-5 | TGTGCCAGCCGGGGGTTGTATTACAATGAGCAGTTCTTC | CASRGLYYNEQFF
TRBJ1-5 | . | . | TRBV18 | TGTGCCAGCTCACCTGCGGGGGAGCCCCAGCATTTT | CASSPAGEPQHF
TRBJ1-1 | . | . | TRBV30 | TGTGCCTGGAGTGAGGGGGGGAGACTTGAAGCTTTCTTT | CAWSEGGRLEAFF
TRBJ1-2 | TRBD1 | . | TRBV5-4 | TGTGCCAGCAGCTTGGGTATGGGGACAGAGTTTAACTATGGCTACACCTTC | CASSLGMGTEFNYGYTF
TRBJ2-1 | . | once | TRBV24-1 | TGTGCCACCAGTGACCCAATAGAGGGCTCGATAGATGAGCAGTTCTTC | CATSDPIEGSIDEQFF
TRBJ1-3 | . | . | TRBV27 | TGTGCCAGCAGAAAGTCAGGGGCCTCTGGAAACACCATATATTTT | CASRKSGASGNTIYF
TRBJ2-3 | TRBD1 | . | TRBV10-1 | TGCGCCAGCAGTTCCCAGGGGGAAGATACGCAGTATTTT | CASSSQGEDTQYF
TRBJ2-7 | TRBD1 | . | TRBV14 | TGTGCCAGCAGCCGCAACAGGGGGCGAGCCTACGAGCAGTACTTC | CASSRNRGRAYEQYF
TRBJ2-5 | TRBD1 | . | TRBV2 | TGTGCCAGCAGGATACAGGGGATGGAGGAGACCCAGTACTTC | CASRIQGMEETQYF
TRBJ1-1 | . | . | TRBV30 | TGTGCCTGGAGATGGTCTATGAACACTGAAGCTTTCTTT | CAWRWSMNTEAFF
TRBJ2-1 | . | . | TRBV11-2 | TGTGCCAGCAGCTTGGGACTCCACAATGAGCAGTTCTTC | CASSLGLHNEQFF